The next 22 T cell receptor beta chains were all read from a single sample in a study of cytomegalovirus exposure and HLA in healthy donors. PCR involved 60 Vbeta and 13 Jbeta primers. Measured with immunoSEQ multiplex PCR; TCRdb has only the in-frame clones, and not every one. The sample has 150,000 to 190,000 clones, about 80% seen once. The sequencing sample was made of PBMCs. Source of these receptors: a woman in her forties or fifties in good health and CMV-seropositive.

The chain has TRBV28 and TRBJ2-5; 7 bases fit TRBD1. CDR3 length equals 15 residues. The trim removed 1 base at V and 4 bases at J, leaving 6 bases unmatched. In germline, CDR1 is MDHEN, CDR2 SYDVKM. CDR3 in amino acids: CASSLLGGTGETQYF. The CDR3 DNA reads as TGTGCCAGCAGTTTATTAGGGGGCACGGGAGAGACCCAGTACTTC.

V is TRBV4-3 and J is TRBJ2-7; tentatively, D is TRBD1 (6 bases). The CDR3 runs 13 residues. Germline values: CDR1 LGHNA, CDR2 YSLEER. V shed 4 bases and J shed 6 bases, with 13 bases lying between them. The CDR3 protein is CASSLTGYGEQYF. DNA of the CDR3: TGCGCCAGCAGCCTTACAGGGTATGGCGAGCAGTACTTC.

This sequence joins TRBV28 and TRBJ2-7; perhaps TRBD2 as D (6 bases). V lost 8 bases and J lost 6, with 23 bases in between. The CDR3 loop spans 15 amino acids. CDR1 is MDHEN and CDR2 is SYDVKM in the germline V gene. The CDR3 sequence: CASLKPKPQGGEQYF. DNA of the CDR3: TGTGCCAGCCTAAAACCCAAACCCCAGGGAGGCGAGCAGTACTTC.

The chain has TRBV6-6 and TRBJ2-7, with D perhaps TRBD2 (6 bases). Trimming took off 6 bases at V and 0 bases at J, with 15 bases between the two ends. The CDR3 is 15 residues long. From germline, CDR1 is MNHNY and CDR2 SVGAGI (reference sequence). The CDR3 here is CASSYIRDSSYEQYF. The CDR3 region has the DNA TGTGCCAGCAGCTACATCCGGGACTCCTCCTACGAGCAGTACTTC.

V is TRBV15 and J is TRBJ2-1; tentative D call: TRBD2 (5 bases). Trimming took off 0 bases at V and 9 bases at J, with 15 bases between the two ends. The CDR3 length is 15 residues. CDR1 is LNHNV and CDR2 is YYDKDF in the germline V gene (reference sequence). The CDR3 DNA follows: TGTGCCACCAGCAGAGATCGGTCTAGCAGCGCTGAGCAGTTCTTC. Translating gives CATSRDRSSSAEQFF. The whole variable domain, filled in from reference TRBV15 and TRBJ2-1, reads DAMVIQNPRYQVTQFGKPVTLSCSQTLNHNVMYWYQQKSSQAPKLLFHYYDKDFNNEADTPDNFQSRRPNTSFCFLDIRSPGLGDTAMYLCATSRDRSSSAEQFFGPGTRLTVL.

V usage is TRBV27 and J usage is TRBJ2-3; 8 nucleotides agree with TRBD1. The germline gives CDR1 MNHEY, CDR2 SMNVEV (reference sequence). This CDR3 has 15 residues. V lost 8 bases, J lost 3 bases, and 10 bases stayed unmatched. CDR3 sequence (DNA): TGTGCCAGCGGGAGTCCGGGACAGGTTACAGATACGCAGTATTTT. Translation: CASGSPGQVTDTQYF.

Here the CDR3 reads CASRRGGAEAFF. As DNA, the CDR3 is TGTGCCAGCAGAAGAGGGGGAGCCGAAGCTTTCTTT. The chain links TRBV6-1 to TRBJ1-1; D is perhaps TRBD1 (6 bases). V gave up 6 bases and J gave up 8 bases, with 13 bases separating them. Germline V lookup: CDR1 MNHNS, CDR2 SASEGT. The CDR3 has 12 amino acids.

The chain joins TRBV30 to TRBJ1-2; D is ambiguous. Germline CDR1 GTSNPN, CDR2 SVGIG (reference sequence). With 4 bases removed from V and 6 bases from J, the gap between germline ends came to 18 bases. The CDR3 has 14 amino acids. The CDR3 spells CAWNVVPGVDGYTF. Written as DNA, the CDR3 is TGTGCCTGGAATGTAGTCCCCGGGGTCGATGGCTACACCTTC.

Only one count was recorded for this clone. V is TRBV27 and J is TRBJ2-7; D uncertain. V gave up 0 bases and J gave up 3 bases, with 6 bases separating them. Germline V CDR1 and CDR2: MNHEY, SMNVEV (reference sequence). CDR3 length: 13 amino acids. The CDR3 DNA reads TGTGCCAGCAGTTTATCGCGTTACTACGAGCAGTACTTC. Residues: CASSLSRYYEQYF.

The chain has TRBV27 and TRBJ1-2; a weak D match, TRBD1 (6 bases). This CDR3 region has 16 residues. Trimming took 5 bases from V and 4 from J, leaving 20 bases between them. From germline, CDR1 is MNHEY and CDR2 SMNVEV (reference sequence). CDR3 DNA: TGTGCCAGCAGTCGCACTGGGGGGGGGCGGGGCTATGGCTACACCTTC. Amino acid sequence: CASSRTGGGRGYGYTF.

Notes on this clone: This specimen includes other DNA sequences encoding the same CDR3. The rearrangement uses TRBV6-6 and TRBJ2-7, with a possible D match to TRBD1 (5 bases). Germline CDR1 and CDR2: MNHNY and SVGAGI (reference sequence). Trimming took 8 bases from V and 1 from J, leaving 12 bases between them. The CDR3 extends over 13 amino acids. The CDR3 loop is CASRQGKSYEQYF. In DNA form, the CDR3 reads TGTGCCAGCCGGCAGGGAAAGTCCTACGAGCAGTACTTC.

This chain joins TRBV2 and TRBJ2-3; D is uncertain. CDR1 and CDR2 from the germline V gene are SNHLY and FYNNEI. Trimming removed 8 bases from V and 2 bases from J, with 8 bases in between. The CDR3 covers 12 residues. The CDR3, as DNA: TGTGCCAGCGTCGTGTCCACAGATACGCAGTATTTT. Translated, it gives CASVVSTDTQYF.

DNA for the CDR3: TGTGCTTTCCGACAGACGAACACTGAAGCTTTCTTT. This encodes CAFRQTNTEAFF. The gene calls are TRBV30 and TRBJ1-1; a weak D match, TRBD1 (5 bases). The CDR3 is 12 amino acids. CDR1 and CDR2 (germline): GTSNPN, SVGIG (reference sequence).

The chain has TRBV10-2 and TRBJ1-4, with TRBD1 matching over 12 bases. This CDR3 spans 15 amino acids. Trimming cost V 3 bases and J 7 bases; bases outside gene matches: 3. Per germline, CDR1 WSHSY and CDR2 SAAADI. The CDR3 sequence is CASSEGTGGSEKLFF. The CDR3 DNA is TGCGCCAGCAGTGAAGGGACAGGGGGCTCTGAAAAACTGTTTTTT.

CDR3 DNA: TGTGCCAGCAGCTTGGGGGCCACCACCTACGAGCAGTACTTC. This encodes CASSLGATTYEQYF. J is TRBJ2-7 and V is TRBV7-9; perhaps TRBD1 as D (6 bases). CDR1 is SEHNR, CDR2 FQNEAQ, per germline (reference sequence). The V gene lost 3 bases and the J gene lost 2 bases, with 11 bases spanning the gap. This CDR3 comprises 14 residues.

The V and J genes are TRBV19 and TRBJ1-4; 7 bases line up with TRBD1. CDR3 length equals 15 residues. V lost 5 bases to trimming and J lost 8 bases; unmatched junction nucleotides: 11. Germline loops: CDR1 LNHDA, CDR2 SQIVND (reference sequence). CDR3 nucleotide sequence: TGTGCCAGTAGTGCGACCGGGACAGCCTTCGAAAAACTGTTTTTT. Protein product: CASSATGTAFEKLFF.

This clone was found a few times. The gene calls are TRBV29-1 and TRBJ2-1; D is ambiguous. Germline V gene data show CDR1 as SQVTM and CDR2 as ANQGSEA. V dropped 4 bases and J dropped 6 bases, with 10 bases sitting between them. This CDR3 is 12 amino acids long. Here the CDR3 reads CSVVRLVNEQFF. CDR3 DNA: TGCAGCGTTGTTCGGCTAGTCAATGAGCAGTTCTTC.

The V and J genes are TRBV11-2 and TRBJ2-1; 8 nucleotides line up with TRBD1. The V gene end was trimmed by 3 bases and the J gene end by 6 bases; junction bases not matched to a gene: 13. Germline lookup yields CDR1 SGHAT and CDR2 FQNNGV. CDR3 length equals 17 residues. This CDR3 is CASSFTHRQGMGNEQFF. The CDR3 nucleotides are TGTGCCAGCAGCTTTACCCATAGACAGGGGATGGGCAATGAGCAGTTCTTC.

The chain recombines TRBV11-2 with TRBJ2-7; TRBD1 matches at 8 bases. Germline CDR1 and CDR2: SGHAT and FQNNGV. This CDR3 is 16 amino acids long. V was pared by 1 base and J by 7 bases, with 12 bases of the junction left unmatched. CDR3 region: CASSLVSGQGAKEQYF. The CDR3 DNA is TGTGCCAGCAGCTTAGTAAGTGGGCAGGGGGCGAAAGAGCAGTACTTC.

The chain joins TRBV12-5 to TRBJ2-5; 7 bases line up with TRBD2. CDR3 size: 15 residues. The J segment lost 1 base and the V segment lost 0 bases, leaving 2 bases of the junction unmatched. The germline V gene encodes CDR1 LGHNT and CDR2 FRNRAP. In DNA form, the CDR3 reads TGTGCTAGTGGTTTGGTATCTAGCGGCCAAGAGACCCAGTACTTC. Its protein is CASGLVSSGQETQYF.

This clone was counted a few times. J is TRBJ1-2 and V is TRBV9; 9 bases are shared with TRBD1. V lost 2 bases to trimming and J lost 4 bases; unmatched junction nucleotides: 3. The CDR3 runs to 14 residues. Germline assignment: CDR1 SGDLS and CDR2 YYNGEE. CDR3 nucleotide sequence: TGTGCCAGCAGCGTGGCGGACAGGGGCTATGGCTACACCTTC. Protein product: CASSVADRGYGYTF.

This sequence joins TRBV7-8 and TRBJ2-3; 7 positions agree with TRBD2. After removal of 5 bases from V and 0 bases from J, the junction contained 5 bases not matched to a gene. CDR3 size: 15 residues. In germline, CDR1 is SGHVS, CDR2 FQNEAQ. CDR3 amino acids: CASSPYSGSTDTQYF. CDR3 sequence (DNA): TGTGCCAGCAGCCCCTATAGCGGGAGCACAGATACGCAGTATTTT.